This TCR beta chain originates from a study of follicular helper T cells after annual influenza vaccination. Between the trimmed V and J ends, which lost 0 bases and 5 bases, there was a span of 11 bases. The length of the CDR3 is 14 residues. Germline V gives CDR1 SGDLS, CDR2 YYNGEE. This table comes from immunoSEQ multiplex PCR, and its TCRdb copy is limited to in-frame clones, with some not included. This table has 9,800 or so clones, 83% appearing once. This clone turned up a few times. Stated time point: 2014-2015 season, 7 days after vaccination. Between roughly 40 and 100 mL of blood was drawn per time point.

The rearrangement joins TRBV9 to TRBJ1-2, with D hard to call. The TCR sequence derives from an adult who received the influenza vaccine. Material: CXCR5- memory CD4+ T cells sorted from blood, obtained 7 days after influenza vaccination. This CDR3 is CASSVGDGAYGYTF. CDR3 sequence (DNA): TGTGCCAGCAGCGTAGGGGATGGCGCTTATGGCTACACCTTC.